This is a list of T cell receptor beta chains from one sample in a study of blood T cell repertoires in COVID-19. Measured with immunoSEQ multiplex PCR; TCRdb has only the in-frame clones, and not every one. Among about 100,000 clones listed, over 75% were seen once. Sequencing was performed on peripheral blood. All receptors come from a young woman with acute or convalescent COVID-19. Both conserved end residues are part of each CDR3. D genes are given only for firm matches. Clone size is not always given. Where it is, it says once, few, many or a class for expanded clones.

d_call: TRBD1; clone_size: -; v_call: TRBV10-3; j_call: TRBJ1-2; cdr3_aa: CAISGTGQDLNYGYTF; cdr3_nt: TGTGCCATCAGTGGTACTGGACAGGACCTTAACTATGGCTACACCTTC
d_call: TRBD2; clone_size: -; v_call: TRBV2; j_call: TRBJ2-7; cdr3_aa: CASKRSGSYEQYF; cdr3_nt: TGTGCCAGCAAGAGAAGCGGGAGCTACGAGCAGTACTTC
d_call: -; clone_size: once; v_call: TRBV30; j_call: TRBJ2-7; cdr3_aa: CAWSGPGTTSVQYF; cdr3_nt: TGTGCCTGGAGTGGTCCCGGGACAACCTCCGTGCAGTACTTC
d_call: TRBD1; clone_size: -; v_call: TRBV27; j_call: TRBJ2-5; cdr3_aa: CASSLRQTGLETQYF; cdr3_nt: TGTGCCAGCAGTTTGCGCCAGACAGGGTTGGAGACCCAGTACTTC
d_call: -; clone_size: -; v_call: TRBV11-2; j_call: TRBJ2-1; cdr3_aa: CASSHPGLNNEQFF; cdr3_nt: TGTGCCAGCAGCCACCCGGGACTTAACAATGAGCAGTTCTTC
d_call: -; clone_size: -; v_call: TRBV11-3; j_call: TRBJ2-1; cdr3_aa: CASSSRDYNEQFF; cdr3_nt: TGTGCCAGCAGCTCCCGGGATTACAATGAGCAGTTCTTC
d_call: TRBD2; clone_size: -; v_call: TRBV9; j_call: TRBJ2-2; cdr3_aa: CASSVVGRVTANTGELFF; cdr3_nt: TGTGCCAGCAGCGTAGTCGGGAGGGTAACCGCGAACACCGGGGAGCTGTTTTTT
d_call: TRBD1; clone_size: -; v_call: TRBV9; j_call: TRBJ2-3; cdr3_aa: CASSVEDRDSDTQYF; cdr3_nt: TGTGCCAGCAGCGTAGAGGACAGGGATTCAGATACGCAGTATTTT
d_call: -; clone_size: -; v_call: TRBV7-8; j_call: TRBJ2-3; cdr3_aa: CASSLVSGSSTDTQYF; cdr3_nt: TGTGCCAGCAGCTTAGTATCTGGCTCCAGCACAGATACGCAGTATTTT
d_call: TRBD2; clone_size: -; v_call: TRBV7-9; j_call: TRBJ2-1; cdr3_aa: CASSLTSGAYNEQFF; cdr3_nt: TGTGCCAGCAGCTTAACTAGCGGGGCGTACAATGAGCAGTTCTTC
d_call: TRBD1; clone_size: -; v_call: TRBV7-9; j_call: TRBJ1-3; cdr3_aa: CASSPLPGQGTGNTIYF; cdr3_nt: TGTGCCAGCAGCCCCCTTCCGGGACAGGGGACTGGAAACACCATATATTTT
d_call: TRBD1; clone_size: once; v_call: TRBV5-8; j_call: TRBJ2-3; cdr3_aa: CASNTGQFSTDTQYF; cdr3_nt: TGTGCCAGCAACACGGGACAGTTTAGCACAGATACGCAGTATTTT
d_call: TRBD1; clone_size: -; v_call: TRBV27; j_call: TRBJ1-4; cdr3_aa: CASSYQGVAEKLFF; cdr3_nt: TGTGCCAGCAGCTACCAGGGGGTCGCTGAAAAACTGTTTTTT
d_call: -; clone_size: -; v_call: TRBV9; j_call: TRBJ1-2; cdr3_aa: CASSASPGANYGYTF; cdr3_nt: TGTGCCAGCAGCGCGTCCCCTGGAGCTAACTATGGCTACACCTTC
d_call: -; clone_size: -; v_call: TRBV6-5; j_call: TRBJ1-2; cdr3_aa: CASSLQGSNYGYTF; cdr3_nt: TGTGCCAGCAGTTTACAGGGCTCTAACTATGGCTACACCTTC
d_call: -; clone_size: -; v_call: TRBV7-9; j_call: TRBJ1-1; cdr3_aa: CASSFDRGTEAFF; cdr3_nt: TGTGCCAGCAGCTTTGACCGGGGCACTGAAGCTTTCTTT
d_call: TRBD2; clone_size: -; v_call: TRBV2; j_call: TRBJ2-1; cdr3_aa: CASRNPLAGGYNEQFF; cdr3_nt: TGTGCCAGCAGGAACCCTCTAGCGGGGGGTTACAATGAGCAGTTCTTC
d_call: TRBD2; clone_size: once; v_call: TRBV19; j_call: TRBJ2-2; cdr3_aa: CASRPRGTSGTNTGELFF; cdr3_nt: TGTGCCAGTAGACCAAGAGGGACTAGCGGGACGAACACCGGGGAGCTGTTTTTT
d_call: -; clone_size: -; v_call: TRBV18; j_call: TRBJ1-2; cdr3_aa: CASSPRRGADYGYTF; cdr3_nt: TGTGCCAGCTCACCACGTAGGGGCGCGGACTATGGCTACACCTTC
d_call: -; clone_size: once; v_call: TRBV5-6; j_call: TRBJ1-6; cdr3_aa: CASSLEGRSNSPLHF; cdr3_nt: TGTGCCAGCAGCTTGGAAGGCAGGTCGAATTCACCCCTCCACTTT
d_call: -; clone_size: few; v_call: TRBV11-3; j_call: TRBJ1-2; cdr3_aa: CASSLTENYGYTF; cdr3_nt: TGTGCCAGCAGCTTGACAGAAAACTATGGCTACACCTTC